This T cell receptor beta chain was captured in a study of cytomegalovirus exposure and HLA in healthy donors. Findings and limits, study-wide: Being productive about 87% or about 30% of the time was typical of most TCR beta V segments in an earlier analysis.

With regard to this clone: Antigen specificity is unknown.

PCR employed 60 Vbeta and 13 Jbeta primers. Sequencing was performed with immunoSEQ multiplex PCR; in TCRdb, only in-frame clones are kept and a portion is missing. In the table there are about 94,000 clones, 78% of which are singletons. Per the germline V gene, CDR1 is MNHEY and CDR2 is SMNVEV (reference sequence). V trimming: 1 base; J trimming: 4 bases; junction bases outside the gene matches: 8. CDR3 length equals 16 residues. Sample: PBMCs. The clonotype was recovered from a woman in her fifties or sixties in good health and CMV-seronegative. This sequence joins TRBV27 and TRBJ2-5; 8 bases map to TRBD2. The CDR3 sequence: CASSLLGTSEGETQYF. DNA for the CDR3: TGTGCCAGCAGTTTATTAGGGACTAGTGAGGGAGAGACCCAGTACTTC.